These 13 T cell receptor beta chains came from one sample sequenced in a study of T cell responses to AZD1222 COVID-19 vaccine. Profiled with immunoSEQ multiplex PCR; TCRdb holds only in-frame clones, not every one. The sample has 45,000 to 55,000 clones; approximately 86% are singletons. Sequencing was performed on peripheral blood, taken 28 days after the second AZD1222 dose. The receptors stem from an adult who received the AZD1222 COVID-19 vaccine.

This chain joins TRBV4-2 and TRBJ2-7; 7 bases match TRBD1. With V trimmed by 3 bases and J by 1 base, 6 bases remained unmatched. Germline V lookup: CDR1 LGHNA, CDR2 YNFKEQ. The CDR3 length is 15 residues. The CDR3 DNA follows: TGTGCCAGCAGCCAGTCCGGGACAGCATCCTACGAGCAGTACTTC. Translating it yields CASSQSGTASYEQYF.

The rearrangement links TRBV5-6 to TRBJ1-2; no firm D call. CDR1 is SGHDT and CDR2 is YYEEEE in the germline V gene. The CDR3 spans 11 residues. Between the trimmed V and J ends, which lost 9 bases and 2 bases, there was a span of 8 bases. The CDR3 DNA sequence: TGTGCCACCTCTAACAACTATGGCTACACCTTC. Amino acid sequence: CATSNNYGYTF.

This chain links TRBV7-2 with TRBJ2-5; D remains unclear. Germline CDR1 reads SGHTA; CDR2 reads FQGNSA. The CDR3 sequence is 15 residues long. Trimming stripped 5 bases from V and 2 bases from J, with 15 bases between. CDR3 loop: CASSLGASPQETQYF. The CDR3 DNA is TGTGCCAGCAGCCTAGGAGCTTCCCCTCAAGAGACCCAGTACTTC.

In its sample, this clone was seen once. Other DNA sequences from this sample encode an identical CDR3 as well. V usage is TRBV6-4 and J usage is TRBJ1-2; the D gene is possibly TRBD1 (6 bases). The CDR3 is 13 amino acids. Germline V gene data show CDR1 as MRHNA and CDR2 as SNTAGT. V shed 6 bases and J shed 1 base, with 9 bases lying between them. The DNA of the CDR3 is TGTGCCAGCAGGCCGGACAGTAACTATGGCTACACCTTC. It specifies CASRPDSNYGYTF.

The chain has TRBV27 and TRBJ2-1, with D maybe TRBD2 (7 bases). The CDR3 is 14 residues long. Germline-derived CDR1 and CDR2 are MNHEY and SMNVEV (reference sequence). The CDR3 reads CASGGSPSYNEQFF. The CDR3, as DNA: TGTGCTTCGGGGGGCTCACCTTCCTACAATGAGCAGTTCTTC.

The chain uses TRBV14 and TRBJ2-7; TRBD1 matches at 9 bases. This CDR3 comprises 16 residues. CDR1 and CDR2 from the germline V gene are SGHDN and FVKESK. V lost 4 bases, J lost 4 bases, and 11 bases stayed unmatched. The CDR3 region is CASSPLYRGRSYEQYF. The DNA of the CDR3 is TGTGCCAGCAGCCCCCTTTACAGGGGGCGTTCGTACGAGCAGTACTTC. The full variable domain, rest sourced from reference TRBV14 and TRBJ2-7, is EAGVTQFPSHSVIEKGQTVTLRCDPISGHDNLYWYRRVMGKEIKFLLHFVKESKQDESGMPNNRFLAERTGGTYSTLKVQPAELEDSGVYFCASSPLYRGRSYEQYFGPGTRLTVT.

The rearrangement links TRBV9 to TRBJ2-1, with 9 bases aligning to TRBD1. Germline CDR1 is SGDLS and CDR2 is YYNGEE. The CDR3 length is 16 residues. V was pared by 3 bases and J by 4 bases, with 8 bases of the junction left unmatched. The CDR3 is CASSAVGDRGYNEQFF. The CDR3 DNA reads TGTGCCAGCAGCGCCGTAGGAGACAGGGGGTACAATGAGCAGTTCTTC.

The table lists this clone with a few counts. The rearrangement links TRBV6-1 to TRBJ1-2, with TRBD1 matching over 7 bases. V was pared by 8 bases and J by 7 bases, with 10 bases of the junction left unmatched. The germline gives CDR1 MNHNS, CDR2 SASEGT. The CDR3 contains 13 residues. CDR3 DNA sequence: TGTGCCAGCTTAGACAGGGAAGTCTCTGGCTACACCTTC. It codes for CASLDREVSGYTF.

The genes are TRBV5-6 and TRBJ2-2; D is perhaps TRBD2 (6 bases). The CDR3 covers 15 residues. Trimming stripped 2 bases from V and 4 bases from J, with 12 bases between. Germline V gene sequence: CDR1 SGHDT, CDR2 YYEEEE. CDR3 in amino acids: CASSFPSVGTGELFF. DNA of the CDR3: TGTGCCAGCAGCTTTCCTAGCGTGGGCACCGGGGAGCTGTTTTTT.

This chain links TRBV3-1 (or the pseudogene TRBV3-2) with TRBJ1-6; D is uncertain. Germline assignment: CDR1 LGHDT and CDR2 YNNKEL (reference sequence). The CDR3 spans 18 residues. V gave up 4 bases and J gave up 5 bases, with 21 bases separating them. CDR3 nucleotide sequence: TGTGCCAGCAGCCCGGAACCCCCAGGCCCGGGGAATAATTCACCCCTCCACTTT. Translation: CASSPEPPGPGNNSPLHF.

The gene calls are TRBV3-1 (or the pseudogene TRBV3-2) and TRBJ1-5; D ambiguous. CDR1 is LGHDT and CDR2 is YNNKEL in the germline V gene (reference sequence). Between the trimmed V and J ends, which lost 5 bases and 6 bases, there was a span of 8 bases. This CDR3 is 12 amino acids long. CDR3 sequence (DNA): TGTGCCAGCAGCTCAGACGGTCAGCCCCAGCATTTT. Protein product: CASSSDGQPQHF.

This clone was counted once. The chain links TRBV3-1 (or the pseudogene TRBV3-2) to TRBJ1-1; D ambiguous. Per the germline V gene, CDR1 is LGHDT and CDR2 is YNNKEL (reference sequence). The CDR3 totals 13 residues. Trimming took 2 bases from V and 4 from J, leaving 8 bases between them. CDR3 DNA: TGTGCCAGCAGCCAATCGGAGTCCACTGAAGCTTTCTTT. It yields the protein CASSQSESTEAFF.

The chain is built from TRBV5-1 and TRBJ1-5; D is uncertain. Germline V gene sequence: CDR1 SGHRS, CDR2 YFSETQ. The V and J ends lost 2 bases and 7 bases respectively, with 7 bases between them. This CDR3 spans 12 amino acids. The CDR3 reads CASSLVRQPQHF. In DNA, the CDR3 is TGCGCCAGCAGCTTAGTCCGGCAGCCCCAGCATTTT.